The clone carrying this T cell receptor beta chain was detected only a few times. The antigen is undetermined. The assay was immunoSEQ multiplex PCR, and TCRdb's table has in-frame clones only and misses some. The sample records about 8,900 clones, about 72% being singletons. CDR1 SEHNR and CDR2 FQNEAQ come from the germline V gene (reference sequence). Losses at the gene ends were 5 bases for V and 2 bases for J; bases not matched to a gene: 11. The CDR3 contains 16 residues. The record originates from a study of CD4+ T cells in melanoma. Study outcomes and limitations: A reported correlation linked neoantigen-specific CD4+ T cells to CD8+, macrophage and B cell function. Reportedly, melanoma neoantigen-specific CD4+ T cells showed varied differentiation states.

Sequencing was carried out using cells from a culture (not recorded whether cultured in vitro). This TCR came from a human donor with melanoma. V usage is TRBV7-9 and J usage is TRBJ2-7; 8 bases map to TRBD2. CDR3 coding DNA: TGTGCCAGCAGCCTTTCGGGAGGGATTGGAACCTACGAGCAGTACTTC. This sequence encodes CASSLSGGIGTYEQYF. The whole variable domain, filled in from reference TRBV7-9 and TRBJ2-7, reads DTGVSQNPRHKITKRGQNVTFRCDPISEHNRLYWYRQTLGQGPEFLTYFQNEAQLEKSRLLSDRFSAERPKGSFSTLEIQRTEQGDSAMYLCASSLSGGIGTYEQYFGPGTRLTVT.